This T cell receptor (beta chain) was identified in a study of T cell repertoires in cytomegalovirus infection. About the study: Public TCR beta signature analysis indicated the presence of both CMV infection and matching HLA type. Study-wide results and caveats: Predominance within the ex vivo response was attributable to HLA-C-restricted CMV-specific TCR beta clonotypes. Totalled public TCR beta family frequency picked out people who carried CMV plus the relevant HLA.

Losses at the gene ends were 4 bases for V and 1 base for J; bases not matched to a gene: 10. The CDR3 is 19 amino acids. Germline V gene data show CDR1 as SGHVS and CDR2 as FQNEAQ. TCRdb reprocessed the reads with MiXCR, giving one entry per CDR3 protein. This repertoire shows 150,000 or so distinct CDR3 sequences, approximately 17% found once; its top ten account for 18%. Comment on this clonotype: Antigen specificity is unknown.

The TCR comes from a human donor in good health (CMV status not recorded). Some clones in this sample may be carry-over from other donors' samples. Sequencing was carried out using CD8+ T cells from PBMCs. This chain uses TRBV7-8 with TRBJ2-1, with 13 nucleotides matching TRBD2. The DNA of the CDR3 is TGTGCCAGCAGCTCGCCGGGACTAGCGGGATCGGGGTCCTACAATGAGCAGTTCTTC. Translated, it gives CASSSPGLAGSGSYNEQFF.